Listed below are T cell receptor beta chains from one sample, sequenced in a study of shared clonotypes between healthy human individuals. Method: immunoSEQ multiplex PCR; TCRdb's copy keeps in-frame clones and lacks some. The sample holds about 1.1 million clones, around three quarters seen once. Sequencing was done on a sample of memory CD4+ T cells from PBMCs. Source of these receptors: a man between 18 and 35 years old in good health. Some clones in this sample may be carry-over from other donors' samples. CDR3s include the opening cysteine and the closing phenylalanine or tryptophan. Each record gives: J gene, clone size, V gene, D gene, CDR3 DNA, CDR3 protein. D genes are given only for firm matches. Size values are once, few and many counts, or a class for expanded clones, and some rows have none.

J gene: TRBJ2-7; clone size: .; V gene: TRBV25-1; D gene: .; CDR3 DNA: TGTGCCAGCAGCGACACGCTGAGCTCCTACGAGCAGTACTTC; CDR3 protein: CASSDTLSSYEQYF
J gene: TRBJ2-1; clone size: few; V gene: TRBV27; D gene: TRBD1; CDR3 DNA: TGTGCCAGCCCCTTATCCCCCCGGGGACAGTGCTACAATGAGCAGTTCTTC; CDR3 protein: CASPLSPRGQCYNEQFF
J gene: TRBJ1-2; clone size: .; V gene: TRBV20-1; D gene: .; CDR3 DNA: TGCAGTGCTAGTGGGAGCTATGGCTACACCTTC; CDR3 protein: CSASGSYGYTF
J gene: TRBJ2-3; clone size: many; V gene: TRBV5-4; D gene: .; CDR3 DNA: TGTGCCAGCAGCTTGGGGGCAGGGACAGATACGCAGTATTTT; CDR3 protein: CASSLGAGTDTQYF
J gene: TRBJ2-5; clone size: .; V gene: TRBV28; D gene: .; CDR3 DNA: TGTGCCACCTACAGTAGGGTCGAGACCCAGTACTTC; CDR3 protein: CATYSRVETQYF
J gene: TRBJ1-1; clone size: .; V gene: TRBV2; D gene: .; CDR3 DNA: TGTGCCAGCAGTGAAAGTTCGGCGGGCGGCGCTGAAGCTTTCTTT; CDR3 protein: CASSESSAGGAEAFF
J gene: TRBJ2-3; clone size: .; V gene: TRBV4-3; D gene: .; CDR3 DNA: TGCGCCAGCAGCCAAGATGATTGGACGGAACTATATAACAAACGCACAGATACGCAGTATTTT; CDR3 protein: CASSQDDWTELYNKRTDTQYF
J gene: TRBJ2-1; clone size: once; V gene: TRBV5-4; D gene: TRBD2; CDR3 DNA: TGTGCCAGCATGTGGCTAGCGGGAGACTATGAGCAGTTCTTC; CDR3 protein: CASMWLAGDYEQFF
J gene: TRBJ1-4; clone size: .; V gene: TRBV18; D gene: .; CDR3 DNA: TGTGCCAGCTCACCGCAACAGGGATCTAATGAAAAACTGTTTTTT; CDR3 protein: CASSPQQGSNEKLFF
J gene: TRBJ2-3; clone size: .; V gene: TRBV2; D gene: .; CDR3 DNA: TGTGCCAGCAGGTGGAGTACTAGCACAGATACGCAGTATTTT; CDR3 protein: CASRWSTSTDTQYF
J gene: TRBJ1-2; clone size: .; V gene: TRBV14; D gene: .; CDR3 DNA: TGTGCCAGCAGCCAAGATATGGGGGAGATCTATGGCTACACCTTC; CDR3 protein: CASSQDMGEIYGYTF
J gene: TRBJ2-5; clone size: .; V gene: TRBV29-1; D gene: TRBD1; CDR3 DNA: TGCAGCGTTGATCAGACAGGGGTGGGGACCCAGTACTTC; CDR3 protein: CSVDQTGVGTQYF
J gene: TRBJ1-5; clone size: .; V gene: TRBV18; D gene: .; CDR3 DNA: TGTGCCAGCTCACCTGCGGGGATTGATCAGCCCCAGCATTTT; CDR3 protein: CASSPAGIDQPQHF
J gene: TRBJ1-1; clone size: .; V gene: TRBV14; D gene: .; CDR3 DNA: TGTGCCAGCAGCTTCGGACGGTGGCAAGCTTTCTTT; CDR3 protein: CASSFGRWQAFF
J gene: TRBJ1-2; clone size: .; V gene: TRBV5-1; D gene: TRBD1; CDR3 DNA: TGCGCCAGCAGCTTGGCAGGGGGAAAGGGCGGCTACACCTTC; CDR3 protein: CASSLAGGKGGYTF
J gene: TRBJ2-1; clone size: .; V gene: TRBV2; D gene: TRBD1; CDR3 DNA: TGTGCCAGCAGAAACAGGGGGTGGGAGAATGAGCAGTTCTTC; CDR3 protein: CASRNRGWENEQFF
J gene: TRBJ2-1; clone size: .; V gene: TRBV12-2; D gene: .; CDR3 DNA: TGTGCAAGTCGCTGGGGTACTAGCGGGAGGGTAAATGAGCAGTTCTTC; CDR3 protein: CASRWGTSGRVNEQFF
J gene: TRBJ1-5; clone size: few; V gene: TRBV2; D gene: .; CDR3 DNA: TGTGCCAGCAGTGAGCCAGGGTGGCCCCAGCATTTT; CDR3 protein: CASSEPGWPQHF
J gene: TRBJ2-3; clone size: once; V gene: TRBV27; D gene: .; CDR3 DNA: TGTGCCAGCAGTAGGGGCAGGTTCACAGATACGCAGTATTTT; CDR3 protein: CASSRGRFTDTQYF
J gene: TRBJ1-4; clone size: many; V gene: TRBV30; D gene: TRBD1; CDR3 DNA: TGTGCCTGGAGTGCAGGACAGGGCCCATCATTT; CDR3 protein: CAWSAGQGPSF
J gene: TRBJ2-1; clone size: once; V gene: TRBV7-3; D gene: .; CDR3 DNA: TGTGCCAGCAGGTCAGGCGATGAGCAGTTCTTC; CDR3 protein: CASRSGDEQFF
J gene: TRBJ2-1; clone size: .; V gene: TRBV27; D gene: TRBD1; CDR3 DNA: TGTGCCAGCAGACTACAGGGGGCGGGAAATGAGCAGTTCTTC; CDR3 protein: CASRLQGAGNEQFF
J gene: TRBJ2-5; clone size: .; V gene: TRBV7-8; D gene: TRBD1; CDR3 DNA: TGTGCCAGCAGCTTGGGCCCCGGGACAGGGATATCTCAAGAGACCCAGTACTTC; CDR3 protein: CASSLGPGTGISQETQYF
J gene: TRBJ2-7; clone size: .; V gene: TRBV10-3; D gene: TRBD1; CDR3 DNA: TGTGCCATCACCGAGGGACAGGCGACCTACGAGCAGTACTTC; CDR3 protein: CAITEGQATYEQYF
J gene: TRBJ1-3; clone size: once; V gene: TRBV5-4; D gene: .; CDR3 DNA: TGTGCCAGCAGCTTGGCACCTGGGACTGCTGGAAACACCATATATTTT; CDR3 protein: CASSLAPGTAGNTIYF
J gene: TRBJ2-2; clone size: .; V gene: TRBV5-6; D gene: TRBD1; CDR3 DNA: TGTGCCAGCAGCTTGTGGGACAGGGTGGGCACCGGGGAGCTGTTTTTT; CDR3 protein: CASSLWDRVGTGELFF
J gene: TRBJ1-2; clone size: .; V gene: TRBV5-4; D gene: .; CDR3 DNA: TGTGCCAGCAGCCACCGGGACACCCCATGGGGGTACACCTTC; CDR3 protein: CASSHRDTPWGYTF
J gene: TRBJ2-2; clone size: few; V gene: TRBV29-1; D gene: .; CDR3 DNA: TGCAGCGTTGCTGGGCTTAGCACCGGGGAGCTGTTTTTT; CDR3 protein: CSVAGLSTGELFF
J gene: TRBJ2-1; clone size: .; V gene: TRBV5-6; D gene: .; CDR3 DNA: TGTGCCAGCAGCCGTGGACTCCTGATCTCCTACAATGAGCAGTTCTTC; CDR3 protein: CASSRGLLISYNEQFF
J gene: TRBJ1-6; clone size: .; V gene: TRBV10-3; D gene: .; CDR3 DNA: TGTGCCATTCAGCTCGAAGGGAATTCACCCCTCCACTTT; CDR3 protein: CAIQLEGNSPLHF
J gene: TRBJ2-1; clone size: .; V gene: TRBV11-2; D gene: .; CDR3 DNA: TGTGCCAGCAGCTTAAGGCTCTACAATGAGCAGTTCTTC; CDR3 protein: CASSLRLYNEQFF
J gene: TRBJ2-7; clone size: many; V gene: TRBV21-1; D gene: .; CDR3 DNA: TGTGCCAGCAGCAAAGGGAGCCCAGGGGGGTACGAGCAGTACTTC; CDR3 protein: CASSKGSPGGYEQYF
J gene: TRBJ1-5; clone size: few; V gene: TRBV11-3; D gene: .; CDR3 DNA: TGTGCCAGCAGCGGCGACAGGCCTTTCAATCAGCCCCAGCATTTT; CDR3 protein: CASSGDRPFNQPQHF
J gene: TRBJ2-2; clone size: .; V gene: TRBV7-9; D gene: TRBD2; CDR3 DNA: TGTGCCAGCACCCTATCCGGGACTAGCGGGAGGGCCGGCGGGGAGCTGTTTTTT; CDR3 protein: CASTLSGTSGRAGGELFF
J gene: TRBJ2-7; clone size: .; V gene: TRBV2; D gene: .; CDR3 DNA: TGTGCCAGCAGTGAAGCGGGCCCCGGGAAGGAGCAGTACTTC; CDR3 protein: CASSEAGPGKEQYF
J gene: TRBJ1-2; clone size: .; V gene: TRBV6-5; D gene: .; CDR3 DNA: TGTGCCAGCAGGATAGGACTAAACTATGGCTACACCTTC; CDR3 protein: CASRIGLNYGYTF
J gene: TRBJ1-2; clone size: .; V gene: TRBV5-1; D gene: TRBD1; CDR3 DNA: TGCGCCAGCAGTCAAACGACAGGGGGGCCTGTCTCCACCTTC; CDR3 protein: CASSQTTGGPVSTF